This T cell receptor (beta chain) came from a study of blood T cell repertoires in COVID-19. Background on the study: The United States, Italy and Spain provided the acute and convalescent COVID-19 samples. PBMCs, B-cell-depleted T cells, or T cells were the source of the cDNA or gDNA that made up the material.

Deletions cut 7 bases from V and 8 bases from J, with 14 bases between. The CDR3 runs 12 residues. The germline CDR1 and CDR2 sequences are SNHLY and FYNNEI. Original methodology: Scientists estimated how many nucleated cells there were by amplifying reference gene primers. The assay was immunoSEQ multiplex PCR, and TCRdb's table has in-frame clones only and misses some. For V, J and clone size, that table is used; D and trimming come from the DNA. The sample lists about 170,000 clones, around nine tenths occurring once. The sample comprised peripheral blood. The chain uses TRBV2 and TRBJ1-2, with D unclear. The receptor was derived from a man between 18 and 35 years old with active or convalescent COVID-19. This CDR3 is CASTAEGYGYTF. The CDR3 DNA follows: TGTGCCAGCACCGCGGAAGGCTACGGCTACACCTTC.